This is a list of T cell receptor beta chains from one sample in a study of blood T cell repertoires in COVID-19. Clones were read by immunoSEQ multiplex PCR, and TCRdb kept only the in-frame ones, dropping some. The sample has about 210,000 clones; roughly four fifths are singletons. Sequencing was performed on peripheral blood. The receptors were gathered from a woman aged 40 to 49 with acute or convalescent COVID-19. Each CDR3 is given with its conserved first and last residue. D genes are given only for firm matches. Some rows mark clone size as missing; the rest say once, few, many or name a class of expanded clone.

size: NA; D: NA; J: TRBJ2-3; V: TRBV2; DNA: TGTGCCAGCAGGTTTAGCGGAGGCACAGATACGCAGTATTTT; CDR3: CASRFSGGTDTQYF
size: NA; D: NA; J: TRBJ1-1; V: TRBV6-5; DNA: TGTGCCAGCAGCGGACAGACGAACACTGAAGCTTTCTTT; CDR3: CASSGQTNTEAFF
size: NA; D: TRBD2; J: TRBJ2-3; V: TRBV5-1; DNA: TGCGCCAGCAGCCCCACGACTAGCGAGTTGGAGCAGTATTTT; CDR3: CASSPTTSELEQYF
size: NA; D: NA; J: TRBJ1-2; V: TRBV30; DNA: TGTGCCTGGAGTCAGGGCTATGGCTACACCTTC; CDR3: CAWSQGYGYTF
size: NA; D: TRBD1; J: TRBJ1-6; V: TRBV27; DNA: TGTGTCAGCAGCCCCGGACAGGGGAGCTCCTATAATTCACCCCTCCACTTT; CDR3: CVSSPGQGSSYNSPLHF
size: once; D: NA; J: TRBJ2-1; V: TRBV21-1; DNA: TGTGCCAGCAGCACAAACTACAGACTAGCAGATAGCTCCTACAATGAGCAGTTCTTC; CDR3: CASSTNYRLADSSYNEQFF
size: NA; D: TRBD2; J: TRBJ2-2; V: TRBV3-1/TRBV3-2; DNA: TGTGCCAGCAGCCCTCATAGCGGGGGGGGTACCGGGGAGCTGTTTTTT; CDR3: CASSPHSGGGTGELFF
size: once; D: NA; J: TRBJ1-2; V: TRBV9; DNA: TGTGCCAGCAGCGTCAGGGAGGGGAATGGCTACACCTTC; CDR3: CASSVREGNGYTF
size: once; D: NA; J: TRBJ1-2; V: TRBV28; DNA: TGTGCCAGCAGTTTGGGGCAGTCCAACTATGGCTACACCTTC; CDR3: CASSLGQSNYGYTF
size: NA; D: NA; J: TRBJ2-5; V: TRBV5-4; DNA: TGTGCCAGCAGCTTTCCAGGGAGGGAGACCCAGTACTTC; CDR3: CASSFPGRETQYF
size: NA; D: NA; J: TRBJ2-6; V: TRBV2; DNA: TGTGCCAGCCACGGTGGTGCTGGGGCCAACGTCCTGACTTTC; CDR3: CASHGGAGANVLTF
size: few; D: TRBD1; J: TRBJ2-7; V: TRBV7-6; DNA: TGTGCCAGCAGCCCACAGGGGGACGGGCGGTACGAGCAGTACTTC; CDR3: CASSPQGDGRYEQYF
size: NA; D: NA; J: TRBJ2-2; V: TRBV10-3; DNA: TGTGCCATCAGTGAGTCGAAGACATCCCACACCGGGGAGCTGTTTTTT; CDR3: CAISESKTSHTGELFF
size: NA; D: TRBD2; J: TRBJ2-7; V: TRBV14; DNA: TGTGCCAGCAGCCGTCGTACGGGGACTATAACCTACGAGCAGTACTTC; CDR3: CASSRRTGTITYEQYF
size: NA; D: NA; J: TRBJ1-4; V: TRBV6-6; DNA: TGTGCCAGCAAACCCCCGGGAAGGGTTCTTAATGAAAAACTGTTTTTT; CDR3: CASKPPGRVLNEKLFF
size: NA; D: TRBD2; J: TRBJ2-3; V: TRBV19; DNA: TGTGCCAGTAGTATATCTAGCGGGGGGATGGATACGCAGTATTTT; CDR3: CASSISSGGMDTQYF
size: NA; D: TRBD2; J: TRBJ2-1; V: TRBV6-2/TRBV6-3; DNA: TGTGCCAGCAGTAAACTAGCGGGAGCACAGTTGGGTGAGCAGTTCTTC; CDR3: CASSKLAGAQLGEQFF
size: NA; D: NA; J: TRBJ1-6; V: TRBV7-9; DNA: TGTGCCAGCAGCCCCAAGGACAGTCGTCTCCACTTT; CDR3: CASSPKDSRLHF
size: NA; D: NA; J: TRBJ2-5; V: TRBV19; DNA: TGTGCCAGTTCCCGGGCCCTATCAATCGGGGAAGAGACCCAGTACTTC; CDR3: CASSRALSIGEETQYF
size: NA; D: NA; J: TRBJ2-1; V: TRBV7-8; DNA: TGTGCCAGCAGCTCCGGGGACACCGACCTTAACAATGAGCAGTTCTTC; CDR3: CASSSGDTDLNNEQFF
size: once; D: NA; J: TRBJ2-3; V: TRBV7-2; DNA: TGTGCCAGCAGCCCAGACGGGTTCACAGATACGCAGTATTTT; CDR3: CASSPDGFTDTQYF
size: NA; D: TRBD2; J: TRBJ2-7; V: TRBV19; DNA: TGTGCCAGTAGCGGTAGCGGGGCCATTAGTCGCGAGCAGTACTTC; CDR3: CASSGSGAISREQYF
size: NA; D: TRBD2; J: TRBJ2-1; V: TRBV20-1; DNA: TGCAGTGCTAGTTCACTAGCGGGGGTTGGGAATGAGCAGTTCTTC; CDR3: CSASSLAGVGNEQFF
size: once; D: NA; J: TRBJ2-6; V: TRBV5-1; DNA: TGCGCCAGCAGCCAGCCCACAGGCAGTGGGGCCAACGTCCTGACTTTC; CDR3: CASSQPTGSGANVLTF
size: few; D: NA; J: TRBJ1-2; V: TRBV20-1; DNA: TGCAGTGCTAGTTCCGGGACTGACTATGGCTACACCTTC; CDR3: CSASSGTDYGYTF
size: NA; D: TRBD2; J: TRBJ2-6; V: TRBV29-1; DNA: TGCAGCGTTGAAGGGATCGCTAGCGGGACTACTGGGGCCAACGTCCTGACTTTC; CDR3: CSVEGIASGTTGANVLTF
size: NA; D: TRBD1; J: TRBJ2-7; V: TRBV27; DNA: TGTGCCAGCGGGACAGGGGGACTCTACGAGCAGTACTTC; CDR3: CASGTGGLYEQYF
size: NA; D: TRBD1; J: TRBJ1-4; V: TRBV7-2; DNA: TGTGCCAGCAGCTGGAACAGGGGGGCTAATGAAAAACTGTTTTTT; CDR3: CASSWNRGANEKLFF
size: NA; D: NA; J: TRBJ1-6; V: TRBV6-5; DNA: TGTGCCAGCAGTTACTCTCGGGATTCACCCCTCCACTTT; CDR3: CASSYSRDSPLHF
size: NA; D: NA; J: TRBJ2-1; V: TRBV24-1; DNA: TGTGCCACCAGTGATTTTAACAATGAGCAGTTCTTC; CDR3: CATSDFNNEQFF
size: NA; D: TRBD1; J: TRBJ2-7; V: TRBV27; DNA: TGTGCCAGCACGAACAGGGGGATCAACGAGCAGTACTTC; CDR3: CASTNRGINEQYF
size: NA; D: NA; J: TRBJ2-7; V: TRBV12-5; DNA: TGTGCTAGTGGTTTGGATGACTCCCGGGTCTACGAGCAGTACTTC; CDR3: CASGLDDSRVYEQYF
size: few; D: TRBD1; J: TRBJ2-7; V: TRBV2; DNA: TGTGCCGGGAAGCAGGGGGCGGGCTCCTACGAGCAGTACTTC; CDR3: CAGKQGAGSYEQYF
size: NA; D: TRBD1; J: TRBJ1-2; V: TRBV28; DNA: TGTGCCAGCACTACGCCGGGACAGGGATCCTATGGCTACACCTTC; CDR3: CASTTPGQGSYGYTF
size: NA; D: NA; J: TRBJ1-5; V: TRBV2; DNA: TGTGCCAGCAGTGCTCAGGGCGGTAGCAATCAGCCCCAGCATTTT; CDR3: CASSAQGGSNQPQHF
size: NA; D: NA; J: TRBJ2-7; V: TRBV18; DNA: TGTGCCAGCTCACCACCGTACAGCTCCTACGAGCAGTACTTC; CDR3: CASSPPYSSYEQYF
size: NA; D: TRBD1; J: TRBJ1-5; V: TRBV4-2; DNA: TGTGCCAGCAGCCAGGGACAGGGATTACAGCCCCAGCATTTT; CDR3: CASSQGQGLQPQHF
size: NA; D: NA; J: TRBJ1-2; V: TRBV6-1; DNA: TGTGCCAGCAGTGACGCCAGCTATGGCTACACCTTC; CDR3: CASSDASYGYTF
size: NA; D: NA; J: TRBJ2-1; V: TRBV5-5; DNA: TGTGCCAGCAGCCCCCCAGGCGCCAATGAGCAGTTCTTC; CDR3: CASSPPGANEQFF
size: NA; D: NA; J: TRBJ2-3; V: TRBV2; DNA: TGTGCCAGCAGTGTTTCCCGGACAGAGAGCACAGATACGCAGTATTTT; CDR3: CASSVSRTESTDTQYF
size: NA; D: NA; J: TRBJ1-4; V: TRBV6-5; DNA: TGTGCCAGCAGTTACTGGGGGGGCTCCAATGAAAAACTGTTTTTT; CDR3: CASSYWGGSNEKLFF
size: NA; D: NA; J: TRBJ2-1; V: TRBV3-1/TRBV3-2; DNA: TGTGCCAGCAGCCCGCGTATTGGGCTAGCGAATCACAATGAGCAGTTCTTC; CDR3: CASSPRIGLANHNEQFF
size: NA; D: TRBD1; J: TRBJ1-2; V: TRBV9; DNA: TGTGCCAGCAGCGTAGGTGTGGGACAGGGGACCTATGGCTACACCTTC; CDR3: CASSVGVGQGTYGYTF
size: NA; D: TRBD2; J: TRBJ2-5; V: TRBV5-4; DNA: TGTGCCAGCAGCCCAGGGACTAGCGGGAGGGAGACCCAGTACTTC; CDR3: CASSPGTSGRETQYF
size: NA; D: TRBD1; J: TRBJ1-1; V: TRBV27; DNA: TGTGCCAGCAGTCGAGAGGACAGGGGTGCTGAAGCTTTCTTT; CDR3: CASSREDRGAEAFF
size: NA; D: TRBD1; J: TRBJ1-5; V: TRBV5-6; DNA: TGTGCCAGCAGCGCGGGGACAGGTAGCAATCAGCCCCAGCATTTT; CDR3: CASSAGTGSNQPQHF
size: NA; D: NA; J: TRBJ2-1; V: TRBV11-3; DNA: TGTGCCAGCAGCTCACTAGTCTACAATGAGCAGTTCTTC; CDR3: CASSSLVYNEQFF
size: NA; D: TRBD1; J: TRBJ1-4; V: TRBV6-5; DNA: TGTGCCACGACCTTACAGGGGGCTGGTGAAAAACTGTTTTTT; CDR3: CATTLQGAGEKLFF
size: NA; D: NA; J: TRBJ2-3; V: TRBV7-2; DNA: TGTGCCAGCAGCTTCATGGGGGCCACAGATACGCAGTATTTT; CDR3: CASSFMGATDTQYF
size: NA; D: NA; J: TRBJ2-7; V: TRBV11-2; DNA: TGTGCCAGCACCTCAAGGGGAATGGGCGAGCAGTACTTC; CDR3: CASTSRGMGEQYF
size: once; D: NA; J: TRBJ2-3; V: TRBV9; DNA: TGTGCCAGCAGCGAACAGGTGGATACGCAGTATTTT; CDR3: CASSEQVDTQYF
size: NA; D: TRBD1; J: TRBJ1-6; V: TRBV6-4; DNA: TGTGCCAGCAGACAGGGGGCCTCCGGATCACCCCTCCACTTT; CDR3: CASRQGASGSPLHF
size: NA; D: NA; J: TRBJ1-1; V: TRBV6-5; DNA: TGTGCCAGCAGTTATTCCGTAGCTAACACTGAAGCTTTCTTT; CDR3: CASSYSVANTEAFF